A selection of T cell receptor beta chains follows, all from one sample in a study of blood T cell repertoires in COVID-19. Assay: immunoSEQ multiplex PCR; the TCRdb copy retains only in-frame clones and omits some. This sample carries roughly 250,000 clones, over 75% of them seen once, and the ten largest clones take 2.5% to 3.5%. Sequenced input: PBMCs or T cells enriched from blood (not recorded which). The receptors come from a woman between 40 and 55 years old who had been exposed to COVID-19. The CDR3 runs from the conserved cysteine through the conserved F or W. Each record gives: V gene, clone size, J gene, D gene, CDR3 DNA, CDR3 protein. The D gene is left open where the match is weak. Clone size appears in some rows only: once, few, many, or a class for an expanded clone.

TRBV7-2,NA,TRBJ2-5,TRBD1,TGTGCCAGCAGCTTAGGGTCGACAGGGGCGTTAGAGACCCAGTACTTC,CASSLGSTGALETQYF
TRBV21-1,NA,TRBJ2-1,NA,TGTGCCAGCAGCAAAGTTGAGAACAATGAGCAGTTCTTC,CASSKVENNEQFF
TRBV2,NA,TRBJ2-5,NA,TGTGCCAGCAGTGAAGATCTAGGTTTGAAAGAGACCCAGTACTTC,CASSEDLGLKETQYF
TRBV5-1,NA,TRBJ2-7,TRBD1,TGCGCCAGCAGCTTCGACAGGGCCTACGAGCAGTACTTC,CASSFDRAYEQYF
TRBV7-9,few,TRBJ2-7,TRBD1,TGTGCCAGCGGGACAGAGCTTGACGAGCAGTACTTC,CASGTELDEQYF
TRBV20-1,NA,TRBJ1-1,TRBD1,TGCAGTGCTAGTATAGGGGGCGGAACGAACACTGAAGCTTTCTTT,CSASIGGGTNTEAFF
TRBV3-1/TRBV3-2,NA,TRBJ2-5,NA,TGTGCCAGCAGCCAACTGGGGGGGGGCTCTGAGACCCAGTACTTC,CASSQLGGGSETQYF
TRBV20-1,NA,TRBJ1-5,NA,TGCAGTGCTAGTTCCCCCGGCCGAACAGATAGCAATCAGCCCCAGCATTTT,CSASSPGRTDSNQPQHF
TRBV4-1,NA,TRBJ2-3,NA,TGCGCCAGCAGCTATACCTTACAGGGGGGGGCGCATAGAACAGATACGCAGTATTTT,CASSYTLQGGAHRTDTQYF
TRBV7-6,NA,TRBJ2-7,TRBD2,TGTGCCAGCAGCTTAGCCGGGAGGGGCCTCTCCTACGAGCAGTACTTC,CASSLAGRGLSYEQYF
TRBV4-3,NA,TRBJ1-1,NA,TGCGCCAGCAGCCCCGAGCTGACAGGACCAATGAACACTGAAGCTTTCTTT,CASSPELTGPMNTEAFF
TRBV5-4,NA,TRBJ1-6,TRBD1,TGTGCCAGCAGCTCAGAGGACAGGGTTTCACCCCTCCACTTT,CASSSEDRVSPLHF
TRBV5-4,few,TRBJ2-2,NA,TGTGCCAGCAGCTTGGCCGGGGTTAAGACCGGGGAGCTGTTTTTT,CASSLAGVKTGELFF
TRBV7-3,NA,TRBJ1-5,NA,TGTGCCAGCAGCTTAGGGGGGGGACAGCCCCAGCATTTT,CASSLGGGQPQHF
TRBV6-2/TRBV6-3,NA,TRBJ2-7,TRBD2,TGTGCCAGCAGTTACTCGGCGGGGGACCCCTACGAGCAGTACTTC,CASSYSAGDPYEQYF
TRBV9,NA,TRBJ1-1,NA,TGTGCCAGCACGGCGGGGTGGGGGAACACTGAAGCTTTCTTT,CASTAGWGNTEAFF
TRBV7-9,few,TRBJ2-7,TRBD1,TGTGCCAGCGCTCCAGGACAGGAGAGCTACGAGCAGTACTTC,CASAPGQESYEQYF
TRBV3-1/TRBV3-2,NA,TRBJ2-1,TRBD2,TGTGCCAGCAGCCAAGATGGGGAGCGGGGGCTCTACAATGAGCAGTTCTTC,CASSQDGERGLYNEQFF
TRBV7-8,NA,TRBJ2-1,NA,TGTGCCAGCAGCCCCTATAGTGGTGAGCAGTTCTTC,CASSPYSGEQFF
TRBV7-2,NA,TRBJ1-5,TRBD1,TGTGCCAGCAGCGCCCGGGACAGAAATCAGCCCCAGCATTTT,CASSARDRNQPQHF
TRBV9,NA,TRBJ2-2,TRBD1,TGTGCCAGCAGCGACCGGGACAGGGGGTTCGGGGAGCTGTTTTTT,CASSDRDRGFGELFF
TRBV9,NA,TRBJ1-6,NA,TGTGCCAGCAGCGGCCAGCCAAATTCGGGGCTCCACTTT,CASSGQPNSGLHF
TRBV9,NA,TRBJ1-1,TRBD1,TGTGCCAGCAGCGTCTACCGGACAGGGGCAACTGAAGCTTTCTTT,CASSVYRTGATEAFF
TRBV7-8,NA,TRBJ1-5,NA,TGTGCCAGCAGCCCAGGGAAAGAACAGCCCCAGCATTTT,CASSPGKEQPQHF
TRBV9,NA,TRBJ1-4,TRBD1,TGTGCCAGCAGCGGGGACAGGGACGAAAAACTGTTTTTT,CASSGDRDEKLFF
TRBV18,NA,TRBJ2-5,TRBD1,TGTGCCAGCTCCCAACAGGGGAATCAAGAGAACCAGTACTTC,CASSQQGNQENQYF
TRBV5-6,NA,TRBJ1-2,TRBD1,TGTGCCAGCAGCTTCTCGACAGGGTTGTACTATGGCTACACCTTC,CASSFSTGLYYGYTF
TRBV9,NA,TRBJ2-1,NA,TGTGCCAGCAGCGTTGGCTTCGAGGACTTACCCACCTACAATGAGCAGTTCTTC,CASSVGFEDLPTYNEQFF
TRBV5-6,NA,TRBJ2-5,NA,TGTGCCAGCAGCTGGGACAATAGGGGAGAGACCCAGTACTTC,CASSWDNRGETQYF
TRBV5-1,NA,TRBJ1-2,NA,TGCGCCAGCAGCGAACAGGGCACCGATGGCTACACCTTC,CASSEQGTDGYTF
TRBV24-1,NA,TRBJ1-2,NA,TGTGCCACCAGTGATTCATGGGCGGGGTATGGCTACACCTTC,CATSDSWAGYGYTF
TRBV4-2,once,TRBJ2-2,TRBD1,TGTGCCAGCAGCCAATTAACCCGGGACAGGGACACCGGGGAGCTGTTTTTT,CASSQLTRDRDTGELFF
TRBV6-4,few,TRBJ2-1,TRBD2,TGTGCCAGCAGCTTACTAGCGGGAGGGCCCAATGAGCAGTTCTTC,CASSLLAGGPNEQFF
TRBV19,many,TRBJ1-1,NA,TGTGCCAGTACCAATGGGGCTTCGGACGCTGAAGCTTTCTTT,CASTNGASDAEAFF
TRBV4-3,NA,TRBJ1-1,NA,TGCGCCAGCAGCCACTCCTCCCGGGGTACGAACACTGAAGCTTTCTTT,CASSHSSRGTNTEAFF
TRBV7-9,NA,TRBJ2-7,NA,TGTGCCAGCAGCTTAGCGCTAGACGAGCAGTACTTC,CASSLALDEQYF
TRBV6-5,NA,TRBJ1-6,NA,TGTGCCAGCAGGCGGGACTCCAATTCACCCCTCCACTTT,CASRRDSNSPLHF
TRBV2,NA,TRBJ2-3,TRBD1,TGTGCCAGCACTTCACAGGGGAGCACAGATACGCAGTATTTT,CASTSQGSTDTQYF
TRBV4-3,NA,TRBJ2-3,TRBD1,TGCGCCAGCAGCCAAGATGGGACAGGCACAGATACGCAGTATTTT,CASSQDGTGTDTQYF
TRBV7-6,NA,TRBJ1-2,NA,TGTGCCAGCAGCCCCAGGGAGGGGAGCTATGGCTACACCTTC,CASSPREGSYGYTF
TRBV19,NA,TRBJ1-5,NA,TGTGCCAGTAGCGGCGCCGCGGGCAATCAGCCCCAGCATTTT,CASSGAAGNQPQHF